The TCR beta chain described here comes from a study of identical twins. General study results and limits: High-abundance cord blood beta clonotypes had fewer insertions; memory repertoires showed none.

TCRdb independently ran MiXCR on the 5' RACE reads; one entry per CDR3 protein. This sample has just over 500,000 distinct CDR3 sequences, with 20% to 25% found just once. The CDR3 spans 13 residues. V gave up 3 bases and J gave up 3 bases, with 8 bases separating them. Germline-derived CDR1 and CDR2 are KGHSH and LQKENI. Concerning this clonotype itself: Its specificity is unknown.

Separately, the same data were catalogued under a study of T cells expressing NK-cell markers. That source reports: Sorted CD3+CD56+NKG2C+, CD3+CD56+NKG2C- and CD3+CD56-NKG2C+ T-cell subsets were beta-chain profiled.

The sequence derives from a woman aged 18-30 years in good health. V usage is TRBV18 and J usage is TRBJ2-5; D remains unclear. Sequencing was done on a sample of CD4+ T cells sorted from blood. Here the CDR3 DNA reads TGTGCCAGCTCACCGTCCAGTAAAGAGACCCAGTACTTC. Encoded protein: CASSPSSKETQYF. The full variable domain, in which reference TRBV18 and TRBJ2-5 provide the parts outside the CDR3, is NAGVMQNPRHLVRRRGQEARLRCSPMKGHSHVYWYRQLPEEGLKFMVYLQKENIIDESGMPKERFSAEFPKEGPSILRIQQVVRGDSAAYFCASSPSSKETQYFGPGTRLLVL.